This T cell receptor (beta chain) originates from a study of T cells in localized non-small cell lung cancer. Assay: immunoSEQ multiplex PCR; the TCRdb copy retains only in-frame clones and omits some. The table includes roughly 1,700 clones, 38% detected once. In its sample, this clone is medium-sized. Unmatched junction bases numbered 5, after V lost 3 bases and J lost 0 bases. The CDR3 contains 16 residues. Germline V lookup: CDR1 SGHNT, CDR2 YENEEA. This specimen consisted of lung tumor tissue, obtained before any cancer treatment. The origin of this receptor is a female donor over 55 with stage I lung adenocarcinoma. The chain joins TRBV11-3 to TRBJ1-3; 7 nucleotides agree with TRBD1. Written as DNA, the CDR3 is TGTGCCAGCAGCTTCGACAGGGCCTACTCTGGAAACACCATATATTTT. Its protein is CASSFDRAYSGNTIYF.